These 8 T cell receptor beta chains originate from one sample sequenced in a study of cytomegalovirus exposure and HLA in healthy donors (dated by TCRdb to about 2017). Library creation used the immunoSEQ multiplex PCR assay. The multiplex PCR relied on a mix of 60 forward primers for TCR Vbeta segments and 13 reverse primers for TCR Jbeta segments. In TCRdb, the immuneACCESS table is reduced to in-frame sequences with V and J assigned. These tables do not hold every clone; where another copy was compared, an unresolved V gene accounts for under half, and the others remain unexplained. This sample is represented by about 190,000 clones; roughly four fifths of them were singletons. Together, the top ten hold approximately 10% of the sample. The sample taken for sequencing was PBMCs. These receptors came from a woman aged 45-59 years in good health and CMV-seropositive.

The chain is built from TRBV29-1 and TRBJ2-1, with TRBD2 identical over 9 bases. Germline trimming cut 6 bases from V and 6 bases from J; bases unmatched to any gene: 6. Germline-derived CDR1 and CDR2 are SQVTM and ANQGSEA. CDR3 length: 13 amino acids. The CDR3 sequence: CSVGRGGVNEQFF. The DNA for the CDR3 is TGCAGCGTCGGGCGGGGGGGCGTCAATGAGCAGTTCTTC.

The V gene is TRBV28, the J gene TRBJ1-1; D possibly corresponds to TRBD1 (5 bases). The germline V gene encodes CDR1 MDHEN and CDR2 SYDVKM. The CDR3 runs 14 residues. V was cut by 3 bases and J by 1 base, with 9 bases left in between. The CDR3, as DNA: TGTGCCAGCAGTTTCAGGGTGACGAACACTGAAGCTTTCTTT. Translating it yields CASSFRVTNTEAFF.

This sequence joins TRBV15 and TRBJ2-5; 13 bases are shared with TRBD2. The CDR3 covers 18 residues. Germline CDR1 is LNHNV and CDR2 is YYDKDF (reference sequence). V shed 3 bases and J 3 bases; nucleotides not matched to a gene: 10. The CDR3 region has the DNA TGTGCCACCAGCAGGCAAACTAGCGGGGGGGCAGGTGAAGAGACCCAGTACTTC. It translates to CATSRQTSGGAGEETQYF.

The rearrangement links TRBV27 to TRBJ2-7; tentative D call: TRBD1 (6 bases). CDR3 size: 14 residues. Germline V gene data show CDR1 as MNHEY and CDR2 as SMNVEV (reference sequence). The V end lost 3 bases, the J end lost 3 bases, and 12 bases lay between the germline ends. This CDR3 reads CASSFARGLYEQYF. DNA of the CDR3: TGTGCCAGCAGTTTTGCCAGGGGCCTCTACGAGCAGTACTTC.

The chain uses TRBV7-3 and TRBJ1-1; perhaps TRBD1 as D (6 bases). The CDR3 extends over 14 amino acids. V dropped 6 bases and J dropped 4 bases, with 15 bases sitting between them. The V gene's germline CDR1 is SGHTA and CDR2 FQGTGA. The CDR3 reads CASSFATGFTEAFF. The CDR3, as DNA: TGTGCCAGCAGTTTTGCTACAGGGTTCACTGAAGCTTTCTTT.

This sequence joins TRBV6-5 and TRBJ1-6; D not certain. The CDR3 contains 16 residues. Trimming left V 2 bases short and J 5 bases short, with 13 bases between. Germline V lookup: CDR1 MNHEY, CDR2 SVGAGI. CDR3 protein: CASSYEFRRHNSPLHF. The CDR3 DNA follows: TGTGCCAGCAGTTACGAGTTCAGGCGACATAATTCACCCCTCCACTTT.

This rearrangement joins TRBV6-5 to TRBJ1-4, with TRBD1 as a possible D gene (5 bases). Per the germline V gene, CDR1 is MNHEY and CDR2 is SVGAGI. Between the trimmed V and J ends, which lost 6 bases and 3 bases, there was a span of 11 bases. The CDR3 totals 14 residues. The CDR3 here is CASSPDTPNEKLFF. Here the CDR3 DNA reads TGTGCCAGCAGCCCGGACACGCCTAATGAAAAACTGTTTTTT.

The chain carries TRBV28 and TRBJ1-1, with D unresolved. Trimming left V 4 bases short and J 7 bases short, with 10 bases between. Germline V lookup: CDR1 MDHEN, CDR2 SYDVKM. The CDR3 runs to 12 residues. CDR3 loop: CASSSPGDEAFF. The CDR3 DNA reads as TGTGCCAGCAGTTCCCCAGGCGATGAAGCTTTCTTT.